The rows below give T cell receptor beta chains drawn from one sample of a study of human T cells and chemical hapten exposure. TCRdb called the RACE reads again in MiXCR, with one record for every CDR3 protein. Found here are roughly 36,000 distinct CDR3 sequences, approximately 10% of them singletons; the top ten hold 27%. Sequenced material: whole blood, taken in connection with sensitization to the hapten diphenylcyclopropenone (DPC). The receptors were gathered from a man aged 45-65 years with alopecia areata. Some clones in this sample may be carry-over from other donors' samples. Both conserved end residues are part of each CDR3. D genes are given only for firm matches. For some rows the clone size is stated as once, few or many, or as a class when expanded; others skip it.

clone_size: -; v_call: TRBV29-1; d_call: TRBD2; j_call: TRBJ2-5; cdr3_nt: TGCAGCGTTGTAGTTGGCTCTACGGGGGGTCAAGAGACCCAGTACTTC; cdr3_aa: CSVVVGSTGGQETQYF
clone_size: -; v_call: TRBV7-9; d_call: -; j_call: TRBJ2-6; cdr3_nt: TGTGCCAGCAGCTTCAGCTCTGGGGCCAACGTCCTGACTTTC; cdr3_aa: CASSFSSGANVLTF
clone_size: many; v_call: TRBV10-2; d_call: -; j_call: TRBJ2-6; cdr3_nt: TGCGCCAGCAGTGGAAGGGGGACTGGGGCCAACGTCCTGACTTTC; cdr3_aa: CASSGRGTGANVLTF
clone_size: once; v_call: TRBV28; d_call: -; j_call: TRBJ1-6; cdr3_nt: TGTGCCAGCAGTTTAGGGGCGAGCTATTCACCCCTCCACTTT; cdr3_aa: CASSLGASYSPLHF
clone_size: many; v_call: TRBV11-2; d_call: -; j_call: TRBJ1-1; cdr3_nt: TGTGCCAGCAGTTGGACCTCAGAAGCTTTCTTT; cdr3_aa: CASSWTSEAFF
clone_size: -; v_call: TRBV20-1; d_call: -; j_call: TRBJ2-5; cdr3_nt: TGCAGTGCTAGAGGGCCAGGCCCGGGGACCCAGTACTTC; cdr3_aa: CSARGPGPGTQYF
clone_size: many; v_call: TRBV9; d_call: -; j_call: TRBJ1-2; cdr3_nt: TGTGCCAGCAGCGTTGGAGGGGCGACTAACTATGGCTACACCTTC; cdr3_aa: CASSVGGATNYGYTF
clone_size: -; v_call: TRBV12-3/TRBV12-4; d_call: -; j_call: TRBJ1-1; cdr3_nt: TGTGCCAGCAGTTACGGCCGGGGAGCTGAAGCTTTCTTT; cdr3_aa: CASSYGRGAEAFF
clone_size: many; v_call: TRBV29-1; d_call: TRBD1; j_call: TRBJ2-2; cdr3_nt: TGCAGCGTTGAAGAGACAGGGGCCGGGGAGCTGTTTTTT; cdr3_aa: CSVEETGAGELFF
clone_size: few; v_call: TRBV3-1; d_call: TRBD2; j_call: TRBJ2-1; cdr3_nt: TGTGCCAGCAGCCAAGGGGGACTAGCGGGAGTTGGGGAGCAGTTCTTC; cdr3_aa: CASSQGGLAGVGEQFF
clone_size: many; v_call: TRBV18; d_call: -; j_call: TRBJ2-3; cdr3_nt: TGTGCCAGCTCATCCCCTAGCACAGATACGCAGTATTTT; cdr3_aa: CASSSPSTDTQYF
clone_size: many; v_call: TRBV5-1; d_call: TRBD2; j_call: TRBJ2-1; cdr3_nt: TGCGCCAGCAGCTTGAAGTCGCGCGGGAGTTACAATGAGCAGTTCTTC; cdr3_aa: CASSLKSRGSYNEQFF
clone_size: few; v_call: TRBV7-8; d_call: -; j_call: TRBJ1-6; cdr3_nt: TGTGCCAGCAGCCCTTCAGGGGAAAATTCACCCCTCCACTTT; cdr3_aa: CASSPSGENSPLHF
clone_size: many; v_call: TRBV12-3/TRBV12-4; d_call: -; j_call: TRBJ2-1; cdr3_nt: TGTGCCAGCAGTTCGGTTTATGAGCAGTTCTTC; cdr3_aa: CASSSVYEQFF
clone_size: many; v_call: TRBV7-9; d_call: -; j_call: TRBJ2-6; cdr3_nt: TGTGCCAGCAGCTTATGGGTGGCTGGGGCCAACGTCCTGACTTTC; cdr3_aa: CASSLWVAGANVLTF
clone_size: -; v_call: TRBV4-2; d_call: -; j_call: TRBJ2-7; cdr3_nt: TGTGCCAGCAGCCAGTCCGGGACATACTACGAGCAGTACTTC; cdr3_aa: CASSQSGTYYEQYF
clone_size: many; v_call: TRBV5-1; d_call: -; j_call: TRBJ2-1; cdr3_nt: TGCGCCAGCAGCCAAATGCCTGACAATGAGCAGTTCTTC; cdr3_aa: CASSQMPDNEQFF
clone_size: -; v_call: TRBV7-9; d_call: -; j_call: TRBJ2-1; cdr3_nt: TGTGCCAGCAGCCCGGACAGAAGCTACAATGAGCAGTTCTTC; cdr3_aa: CASSPDRSYNEQFF
clone_size: few; v_call: TRBV15; d_call: -; j_call: TRBJ1-3; cdr3_nt: TGTGCCACCAGCAGAGATTTGGGGCAGAACTCTGGAAACACCATATATTTT; cdr3_aa: CATSRDLGQNSGNTIYF
clone_size: many; v_call: TRBV6-4; d_call: -; j_call: TRBJ1-1; cdr3_nt: TGTGCCAGCAGCACGGCAGGGTATTCTGAAGCTTTCTTT; cdr3_aa: CASSTAGYSEAFF
clone_size: -; v_call: TRBV10-3; d_call: TRBD2; j_call: TRBJ2-5; cdr3_nt: TGTGCCATCAGTGAGGGGCTAGCGGTCGAAGAGACCCAGTACTTC; cdr3_aa: CAISEGLAVEETQYF
clone_size: many; v_call: TRBV4-1; d_call: TRBD2; j_call: TRBJ2-7; cdr3_nt: TGCGCCAGCAGCCAACTGTACTCGCAGGGACTAGGGACCTACGAGCAGTACTTC; cdr3_aa: CASSQLYSQGLGTYEQYF
clone_size: many; v_call: TRBV7-6; d_call: -; j_call: TRBJ2-1; cdr3_nt: TGTGCCAGCAGCCCCGGGGCTACAAGTGAGCAGTTCTTC; cdr3_aa: CASSPGATSEQFF
clone_size: many; v_call: TRBV6-5; d_call: -; j_call: TRBJ2-4; cdr3_nt: TGTGCCAGCAGTTACTCGGGGCTAGCCAAAAACATTCAGTACTTC; cdr3_aa: CASSYSGLAKNIQYF
clone_size: few; v_call: TRBV18; d_call: -; j_call: TRBJ2-3; cdr3_nt: TGTGCCAGCTCACCCGGGAGCACAGATACGCAGTATTTT; cdr3_aa: CASSPGSTDTQYF
clone_size: few; v_call: TRBV20-1; d_call: -; j_call: TRBJ2-5; cdr3_nt: TGCAGTGCTTTGAGAGCGACGGGGGAAGAGACCCAGTACTTC; cdr3_aa: CSALRATGEETQYF
clone_size: -; v_call: TRBV6-2/TRBV6-3; d_call: -; j_call: TRBJ2-1; cdr3_nt: TGTGCCAGCAGTTACGGGCCCTTGGAACCGAATGAGCAGTTCTTC; cdr3_aa: CASSYGPLEPNEQFF
clone_size: few; v_call: TRBV24-1; d_call: -; j_call: TRBJ2-1; cdr3_nt: TGTGCCACCGAGGAGGGGGGTGACAATGAGCAGTTCTTC; cdr3_aa: CATEEGGDNEQFF
clone_size: -; v_call: TRBV28; d_call: TRBD2; j_call: TRBJ2-1; cdr3_nt: TGTGCCAGCAGACCTACCTTAGCGGGAGGAGGGGAGCAGTTCTTC; cdr3_aa: CASRPTLAGGGEQFF
clone_size: -; v_call: TRBV7-2; d_call: -; j_call: TRBJ2-3; cdr3_nt: TGTGCCAGCAGCCGTGACGCAGATACGCAGTATTTT; cdr3_aa: CASSRDADTQYF
clone_size: many; v_call: TRBV7-6; d_call: -; j_call: TRBJ2-5; cdr3_nt: TGTGCCAGCAGCTTAGCCGAGACCCAGTACTTC; cdr3_aa: CASSLAETQYF
clone_size: many; v_call: TRBV20-1; d_call: -; j_call: TRBJ2-7; cdr3_nt: TGCAGTGCTACCGCAGGGCGCGGTGGTCCCGAGCAGTACTTC; cdr3_aa: CSATAGRGGPEQYF
clone_size: -; v_call: TRBV27; d_call: -; j_call: TRBJ1-1; cdr3_nt: TGTGCCAGCTACCGGGACGCCCGAGGGGGCACTGAAGCTTTCTTT; cdr3_aa: CASYRDARGGTEAFF
clone_size: many; v_call: TRBV7-6; d_call: TRBD2; j_call: TRBJ2-3; cdr3_nt: TGTGCCAGCAGCCCTCGGGGGGGTGGTGATACGCAGTATTTT; cdr3_aa: CASSPRGGGDTQYF
clone_size: many; v_call: TRBV29-1; d_call: -; j_call: TRBJ2-7; cdr3_nt: TGCAGCGTTGATACCCGGGACGAGCAGTACTTC; cdr3_aa: CSVDTRDEQYF
clone_size: many; v_call: TRBV9; d_call: -; j_call: TRBJ2-7; cdr3_nt: TGTGCCAGCAGCGTAAACCTCGGCAGCGCGCAGTACTTC; cdr3_aa: CASSVNLGSAQYF
clone_size: many; v_call: TRBV7-8; d_call: TRBD1; j_call: TRBJ2-1; cdr3_nt: TGTGCCAGCAGCTTAGGGGGACAGGGTAGTAATGAGCAGTTCTTC; cdr3_aa: CASSLGGQGSNEQFF
clone_size: -; v_call: TRBV15; d_call: -; j_call: TRBJ1-4; cdr3_nt: TGTGCCACCAGCAGAGGATCTTCCGGGGAAAAACTGTTTTTT; cdr3_aa: CATSRGSSGEKLFF
clone_size: -; v_call: TRBV4-1; d_call: -; j_call: TRBJ2-5; cdr3_nt: TGCGCCAGCAGCCACCCAGACTTCCAAGAGACCCAGTACTTC; cdr3_aa: CASSHPDFQETQYF
clone_size: many; v_call: TRBV11-2; d_call: -; j_call: TRBJ2-1; cdr3_nt: TGTGCCAGCAGCTTACAGGGTCTAGGAACCTACAATGAGCAGTTCTTC; cdr3_aa: CASSLQGLGTYNEQFF
clone_size: -; v_call: TRBV29-1; d_call: -; j_call: TRBJ2-1; cdr3_nt: TGCAGCGTTGCAGGGGCTAATGAGCAGTTCTTC; cdr3_aa: CSVAGANEQFF
clone_size: many; v_call: TRBV2; d_call: TRBD2; j_call: TRBJ2-1; cdr3_nt: TGTGCCAGCAAACTAGCGAATTACAATGAGCAGTTCTTC; cdr3_aa: CASKLANYNEQFF
clone_size: -; v_call: TRBV29-1; d_call: TRBD2; j_call: TRBJ2-1; cdr3_nt: TGCAGCGTTGTTCCGGGACTAGCGGGAGGGCTAAGAGCGAATGAGCAGTTCTTC; cdr3_aa: CSVVPGLAGGLRANEQFF
clone_size: -; v_call: TRBV20-1; d_call: -; j_call: TRBJ1-2; cdr3_nt: TGCAGTGCTAGAGTCCCCGGTGGGTATGGCTACACCTTC; cdr3_aa: CSARVPGGYGYTF
clone_size: many; v_call: TRBV5-4; d_call: TRBD2; j_call: TRBJ2-5; cdr3_nt: TGTGCCAGCAGCTTTCCCACCGGGACTAAAGAGACCCAGTACTTC; cdr3_aa: CASSFPTGTKETQYF
clone_size: many; v_call: TRBV27; d_call: -; j_call: TRBJ1-4; cdr3_nt: TGTGCCAGCACTCTCTTAGGAAGGTCTAATGAAAAACTGTTTTTT; cdr3_aa: CASTLLGRSNEKLFF
clone_size: many; v_call: TRBV7-2; d_call: -; j_call: TRBJ2-7; cdr3_nt: TGTGCCAGCAGCTTAGCGAGGGCCTACGAGCAGTACTTC; cdr3_aa: CASSLARAYEQYF
clone_size: few; v_call: TRBV11-2; d_call: -; j_call: TRBJ2-3; cdr3_nt: TGTGCCAGCAGCTTATTGCATGGAATATCGACAGATACGCAGTATTTT; cdr3_aa: CASSLLHGISTDTQYF
clone_size: many; v_call: TRBV6-1; d_call: -; j_call: TRBJ2-1; cdr3_nt: TGTGCCAGCAGTGAGGACGGAGGGCCCCGAGGGCTCTACAATGAGCAGTTCTTC; cdr3_aa: CASSEDGGPRGLYNEQFF
clone_size: many; v_call: TRBV29-1; d_call: -; j_call: TRBJ1-1; cdr3_nt: TGCAGCGCCGAGCCGGGCGGGGGCACTGAAGCTTTCTTT; cdr3_aa: CSAEPGGGTEAFF
clone_size: many; v_call: TRBV7-9; d_call: -; j_call: TRBJ1-2; cdr3_nt: TGTGCCAGCAGCTTACCAGGAAATTATGGCTACACCTTC; cdr3_aa: CASSLPGNYGYTF
clone_size: few; v_call: TRBV29-1; d_call: -; j_call: TRBJ1-2; cdr3_nt: TGCAGCGTTCCCCTTTCGGACAGCGAAGGCTACACCTTC; cdr3_aa: CSVPLSDSEGYTF
clone_size: -; v_call: TRBV7-6; d_call: TRBD2; j_call: TRBJ2-5; cdr3_nt: TGTGCCAGCAGCCGCGGCGGACTAGCAGGGCGAGAGACCCAGTACTTC; cdr3_aa: CASSRGGLAGRETQYF
clone_size: -; v_call: TRBV29-1; d_call: -; j_call: TRBJ2-5; cdr3_nt: TGCAGCGTTGAAGATGGGGTCAGGGAGGAGACCCAGTACTTC; cdr3_aa: CSVEDGVREETQYF
clone_size: -; v_call: TRBV20-1; d_call: TRBD2; j_call: TRBJ2-1; cdr3_nt: TGCAGTGCTAGACCTAGCGGGATGTACTACAATGAGCAGTTCTTC; cdr3_aa: CSARPSGMYYNEQFF
clone_size: many; v_call: TRBV10-3; d_call: TRBD1; j_call: TRBJ1-1; cdr3_nt: TGTGCCATCAGAGACAGGGTACAAGCTTTCTTT; cdr3_aa: CAIRDRVQAFF
clone_size: few; v_call: TRBV6-5; d_call: -; j_call: TRBJ2-7; cdr3_nt: TGTGCCAGCAGTTACCTGCAGGGGGGTACCTACGAGCAGTACTTC; cdr3_aa: CASSYLQGGTYEQYF
clone_size: -; v_call: TRBV4-1; d_call: -; j_call: TRBJ2-1; cdr3_nt: TGCGCCAGCAGCCCCCCAGGCGGAGGGCCCGGGAATGAGCAGTTCTTC; cdr3_aa: CASSPPGGGPGNEQFF
clone_size: many; v_call: TRBV7-2; d_call: -; j_call: TRBJ2-5; cdr3_nt: TGTGCCAGCAGCCAAGGCCCCGAAGAGACCCAGTACTTC; cdr3_aa: CASSQGPEETQYF
clone_size: -; v_call: TRBV2; d_call: -; j_call: TRBJ2-2; cdr3_nt: TGTGCCAGCAGCGCGGGGTGGTCCCACACCGGGGAGCTGTTTTTT; cdr3_aa: CASSAGWSHTGELFF